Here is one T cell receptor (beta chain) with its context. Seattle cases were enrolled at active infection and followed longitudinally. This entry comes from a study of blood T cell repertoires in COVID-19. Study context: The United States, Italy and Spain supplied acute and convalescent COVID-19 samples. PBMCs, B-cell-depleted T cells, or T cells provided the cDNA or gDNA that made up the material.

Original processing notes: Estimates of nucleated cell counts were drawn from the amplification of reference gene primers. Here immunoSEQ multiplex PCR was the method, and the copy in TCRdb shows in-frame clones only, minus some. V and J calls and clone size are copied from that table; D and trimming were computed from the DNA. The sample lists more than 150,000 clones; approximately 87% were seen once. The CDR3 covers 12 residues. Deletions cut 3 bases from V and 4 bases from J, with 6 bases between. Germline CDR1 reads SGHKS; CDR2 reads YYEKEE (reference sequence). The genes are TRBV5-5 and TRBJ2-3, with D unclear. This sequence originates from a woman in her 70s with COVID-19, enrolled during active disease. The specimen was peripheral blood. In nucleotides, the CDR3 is TGTGCCAGCAGCTCCCTTGCAGATACGCAGTATTTT. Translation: CASSSLADTQYF.